The present T cell receptor beta chain was sequenced within a study of T cell responses to AZD1222 COVID-19 vaccine. The study's findings and limits: There were mostly white British donors and more females than males, and clonal diversity was possibly underestimated. Two AZD1222 doses significantly raised spike-specific TCR breadth and depth over controls. With dominance at 160-218 and 743-854, vaccine-associated CD4 TCRs spanned spike.

Turning to this clone: Antigen specificity is unknown.

V trimming: 5 bases; J trimming: 1 base; junction bases outside the gene matches: 4. CDR3 length equals 15 residues. In germline, CDR1 is SGHVS, CDR2 FQNEAQ. Second doses at about 4 or about 12 weeks were pooled. The assay was immunoSEQ multiplex PCR, and TCRdb's table has in-frame clones only and misses some. In the table there are approximately 150,000 clones, roughly 90% of which are singletons. Here the sequenced sample was peripheral blood, taken 28 days after the second AZD1222 dose. The clonotype comes from an adult who received the AZD1222 COVID-19 vaccine. The J gene is TRBJ2-5, the V gene TRBV7-8; 10 positions agree with TRBD1. The CDR3, as DNA: TGTGCCAGCAGCAAACGGGACAGGGGCCAAGAGACCCAGTACTTC. This encodes CASSKRDRGQETQYF.